The entry below gives a single TCR beta chain sequence along with its context. Its antigen is not identified. This sample was included in a study of cytomegalovirus exposure and HLA in healthy donors. Study-level background: The same platform was used for the roughly 120 validation repertoires as for the 666 first-cohort repertoires, as reported in a later analysis. Findings and limits, study-wide: Many donors shared some public TCRs, even though most TCR sequences were rare. In vitro assays verified that a few CMV-associated chains recognized CMV antigens specifically. The listing of 150 to 200 TCR beta chains classed them as cytomegalovirus-associated.

This CDR3 is 16 amino acids long. Germline V gene lookup returns CDR1 MNHEY and CDR2 SMNVEV (reference sequence). J lost 1 base, V lost 4 bases, and 5 bases had no gene match. The repertoire was sequenced with immunoSEQ multiplex PCR; TCRdb's copy has only in-frame clones and lacks some. The top ten clones hold about 2% of a sample with under 110,000 clones, about 87% of them seen once. The TCR comes from a young woman in good health and CMV-seropositive. The sample taken for sequencing was PBMCs. The gene calls are TRBV27 and TRBJ1-1; 11 bases are a match to TRBD1. CDR3 protein: CASSSRGQGENTEAFF. CDR3 DNA: TGTGCCAGCAGTTCCCGGGGACAGGGGGAGAACACTGAAGCTTTCTTT.